This T cell receptor (beta chain) came from a study of shared clonotypes between healthy human individuals. When replicate PCRs were run on sorted subsets, they used approximately 0.2 ug DNA, about 31,000 T cell genomes. The data were produced by immunoSEQ multiplex PCR, yet TCRdb's version contains in-frame clones alone and is incomplete. The table has fewer than 2.5 million clones, under 95% seen once; the top ten hold about 0.34%. A CD45RA+ naive subset and a CD45RA-negative memory subset were split from CD4+ cells. Remarks on this clone: Its target is not known.

Whole-study findings and limits: Generally, naive subsets came out with larger estimated richness than memory subsets.

The CDR3 has 16 amino acids. Germline CDR1 LNHDA, CDR2 SQIVND (reference sequence). V shed 5 bases and J shed 4 bases, with 18 bases lying between them. Sequencing was performed on naive CD4+ T cells from PBMCs. Subset specified: CD45RA+ positively selected. This TCR was recovered from a man aged 18 to 30 in good health. Some clones in this sample may be carry-over from other donors' samples. The chain couples TRBV19 to TRBJ2-4; D remains ambiguous. The CDR3 sequence is CASSVSRMNPKNIQYF. The DNA of the CDR3 is TGTGCCAGTAGTGTTTCACGAATGAATCCTAAAAACATTCAGTACTTC.